The 13 T cell receptor beta chains listed next were all sequenced from one sample in a study of cytomegalovirus exposure and HLA in healthy donors. The PCR ran on 60 Vbeta and 13 Jbeta primers. Generated by immunoSEQ multiplex PCR, the TCRdb table keeps only in-frame clones and is missing some. The data hold 180,000 or so clones, with 82% observed a single time. Sequenced material: PBMCs. These receptors all stem from a woman in her forties or fifties in good health and CMV-seropositive.

In its sample, this clone was seen a few times. The chain has TRBV4-3 and TRBJ1-2, with D possibly TRBD1 on 6 matching bases. Trimming left V 4 bases short and J 4 bases short, with 13 bases between. The CDR3 loop spans 14 amino acids. Germline V gene lookup returns CDR1 LGHNA and CDR2 YSLEER. CDR3 DNA: TGCGCCAGCAGCCCCGCAGGGGACGTCTATGGCTACACCTTC. Translated, it gives CASSPAGDVYGYTF.

The rearrangement links TRBV5-1 to TRBJ2-7; 7 bases align to TRBD1. CDR3 size: 14 residues. V gave up 0 bases and J gave up 3 bases; unmatched junction bases: 3. Germline CDR1 reads SGHRS; CDR2 reads YFSETQ. The CDR3 loop reads CASSLGDRDYEQYF. As DNA, the CDR3 is TGCGCCAGCAGCTTGGGCGACAGGGACTACGAGCAGTACTTC.

The CDR3 here is CASSTSGAGSSYNEQFF. The CDR3 DNA is TGTGCCAGTAGTACTAGCGGGGCAGGAAGCTCCTACAATGAGCAGTTCTTC. The rearrangement uses TRBV19 and TRBJ2-1; 9 bases line up with TRBD2. The CDR3 is 17 residues long. The V and J ends lost 4 bases and 0 bases, in that order; junction bases with no gene match: 7. Germline V gene lookup returns CDR1 LNHDA and CDR2 SQIVND (reference sequence).

The chain combines TRBV20-1 with TRBJ1-2; 8 nucleotides match TRBD1. CDR3 length: 11 residues. Germline lookup yields CDR1 DFQATT and CDR2 SNEGSKA (reference sequence). Germline trimming cut 6 bases from V and 7 bases from J; bases unmatched to any gene: 4. CDR3 sequence reads: CSAPTGAGYTF. The CDR3 region has the DNA TGCAGTGCCCCGACAGGGGCTGGCTACACCTTC.

This clone showed up just a few times. This sequence joins TRBV10-2 and TRBJ1-5; 9 bases agree with TRBD1. There are 14 residues in the CDR3. Germline loops: CDR1 WSHSY, CDR2 SAAADI. Germline trimming cut 6 bases from V and 4 bases from J; bases unmatched to any gene: 4. The CDR3 region is CASSDRGYNQPQHF. The CDR3 DNA follows: TGCGCCAGCAGCGACAGGGGGTATAATCAGCCCCAGCATTTT.

The CDR3 coding sequence is TGTGCCATCAGTGAGTCCCCAGGGGGCGGACAGCCCCAGCATTTT. Residues: CAISESPGGGQPQHF. J is TRBJ1-5 and V is TRBV10-3; 8 bases fit TRBD1. There are 15 residues in the CDR3. V gave up 0 bases and J gave up 7 bases; unmatched junction bases: 5. CDR1 and CDR2 (germline): ENHRY, SYGVKD.

V usage is TRBV18 and J usage is TRBJ2-3; 14 bases line up with TRBD2. V lost 4 bases, J lost 2 bases, and 5 bases stayed unmatched. Germline V gives CDR1 KGHSH, CDR2 LQKENI. The CDR3 covers 17 residues. CDR3: CASSHGLAGGPTDTQYF. Here the CDR3 DNA reads TGTGCCAGCTCACACGGACTAGCGGGGGGCCCCACAGATACGCAGTATTTT.

Turning to this clone: This sample includes further DNA sequences coding for the same CDR3. For the CDR3, the DNA is TGCGCCAGCAGCTTAGGACAGAACACCGGGGAGCTGTTTTTT. The encoded protein is CASSLGQNTGELFF. This sequence joins TRBV5-1 and TRBJ2-2, with a possible D match to TRBD1 (5 bases). Trimming stripped 2 bases from V and 1 base from J, with 6 bases between. CDR1 and CDR2 (germline): SGHRS, YFSETQ. The CDR3 covers 14 residues. Together with reference TRBV5-1 and TRBJ2-2, the CDR3 gives the full variable domain: KAGVTQTPRYLIKTRGQQVTLSCSPISGHRSVSWYQQTPGQGLQFLFEYFSETQRNKGNFPGRFSGRQFSNSRSEMNVSTLELGDSALYLCASSLGQNTGELFFGEGSRLTVL.

This chain links TRBV5-8 with TRBJ2-1; 10 bases line up with TRBD2. Per the germline V gene, CDR1 is SGHTS and CDR2 is YDEGEE. This CDR3 region has 14 residues. V was pared by 4 bases and J by 7 bases, with 5 bases of the junction left unmatched. The CDR3 region is CASSMGLAKNEQFF. The DNA of the CDR3 is TGTGCCAGCAGCATGGGACTAGCGAAGAATGAGCAGTTCTTC.

The rearrangement uses TRBV20-1 and TRBJ2-3; D is undetermined. The CDR3 consists of 11 residues. V was pared by 3 bases and J by 4 bases, with 5 bases between. Germline V gene data show CDR1 as DFQATT and CDR2 as SNEGSKA (reference sequence). The DNA of the CDR3 is TGCAGTGCTAGCAGTGCAGATACGCAGTATTTT. It is translated as CSASSADTQYF.

In its sample, this clone was seen once. The chain uses TRBV2 and TRBJ1-2; no firm D call. The length of the CDR3 is 13 residues. The V gene's germline CDR1 is SNHLY and CDR2 FYNNEI. Trimming shortened V by 6 bases and J by 3 bases, and 11 bases separated the two germline ends. Here the CDR3 DNA reads TGTGCCAGCAGCAGCCAGGTGGACTATGGCTACACCTTC. Its translation: CASSSQVDYGYTF.

V gene TRBV30 combines with J gene TRBJ1-2; D remains ambiguous. Germline V gives CDR1 GTSNPN, CDR2 SVGIG (reference sequence). The CDR3 has 12 residues. V was clipped by 0 bases and J by 4 bases, with 6 bases between them. This CDR3 reads CAWSVEGYGYTF. CDR3 nucleotides: TGTGCCTGGAGTGTTGAGGGCTATGGCTACACCTTC.

The gene calls are TRBV6-1 and TRBJ1-2; 7 bases align to TRBD1. The CDR3 runs to 16 residues. The germline gives CDR1 MNHNS, CDR2 SASEGT. The V and J ends lost 3 bases and 0 bases, in that order; junction bases with no gene match: 7. CDR3 region: CASSDEGQQANYGYTF. CDR3 sequence (DNA): TGTGCCAGCAGTGATGAGGGACAGCAAGCTAACTATGGCTACACCTTC.